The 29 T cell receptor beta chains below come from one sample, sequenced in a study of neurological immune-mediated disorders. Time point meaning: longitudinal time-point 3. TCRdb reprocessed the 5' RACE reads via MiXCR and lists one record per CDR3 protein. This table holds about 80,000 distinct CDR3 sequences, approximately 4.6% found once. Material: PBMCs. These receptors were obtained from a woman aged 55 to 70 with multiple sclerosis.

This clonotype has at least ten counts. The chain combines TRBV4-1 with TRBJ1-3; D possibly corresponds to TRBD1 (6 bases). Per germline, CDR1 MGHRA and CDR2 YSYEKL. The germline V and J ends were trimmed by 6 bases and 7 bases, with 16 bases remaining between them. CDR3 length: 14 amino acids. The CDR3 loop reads CASRQTGFGNTIYF. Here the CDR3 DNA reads TGCGCCAGCAGGCAAACAGGGTTCGGGAACACCATATATTTT.

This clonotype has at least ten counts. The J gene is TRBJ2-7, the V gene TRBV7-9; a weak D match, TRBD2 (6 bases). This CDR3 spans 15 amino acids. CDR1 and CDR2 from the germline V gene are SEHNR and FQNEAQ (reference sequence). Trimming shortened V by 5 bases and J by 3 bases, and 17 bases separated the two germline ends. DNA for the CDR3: TGTGCCAGCAGCACCCCTCGCGGGGTTCGCTACGAGCAGTACTTC. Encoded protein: CASSTPRGVRYEQYF.

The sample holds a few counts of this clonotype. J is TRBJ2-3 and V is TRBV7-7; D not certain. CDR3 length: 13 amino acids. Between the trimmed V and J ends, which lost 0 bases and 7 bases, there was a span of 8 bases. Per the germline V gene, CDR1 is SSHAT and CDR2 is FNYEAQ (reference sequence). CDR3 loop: CASSLALGNTQYF. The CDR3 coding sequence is TGTGCCAGCAGCTTAGCCCTGGGGAATACGCAGTATTTT.

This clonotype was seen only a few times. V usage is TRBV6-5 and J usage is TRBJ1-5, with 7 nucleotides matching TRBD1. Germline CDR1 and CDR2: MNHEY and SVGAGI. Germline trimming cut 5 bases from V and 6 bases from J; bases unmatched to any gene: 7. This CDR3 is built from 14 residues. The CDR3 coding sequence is TGTGCCAGCAGTACAGACAGGGTAGGTCAGCCCCAGCATTTT. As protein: CASSTDRVGQPQHF.

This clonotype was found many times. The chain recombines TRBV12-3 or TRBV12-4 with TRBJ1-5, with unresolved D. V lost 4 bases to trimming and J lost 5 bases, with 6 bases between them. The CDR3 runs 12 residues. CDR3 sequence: CASSSNDQPQHF. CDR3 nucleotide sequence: TGTGCCAGCAGTTCCAACGATCAGCCCCAGCATTTT.

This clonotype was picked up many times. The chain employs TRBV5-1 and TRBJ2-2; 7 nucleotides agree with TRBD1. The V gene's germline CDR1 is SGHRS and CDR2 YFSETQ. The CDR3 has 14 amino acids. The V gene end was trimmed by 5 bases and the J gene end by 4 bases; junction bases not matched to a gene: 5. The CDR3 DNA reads TGCGCCAGCAGGGGGGACAGCGTCACCGGGGAGCTGTTTTTT. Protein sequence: CASRGDSVTGELFF.

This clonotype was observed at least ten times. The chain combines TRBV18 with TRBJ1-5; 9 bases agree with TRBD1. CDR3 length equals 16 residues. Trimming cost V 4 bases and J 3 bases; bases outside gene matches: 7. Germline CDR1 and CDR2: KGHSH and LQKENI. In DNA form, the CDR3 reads TGTGCCAGCTCACTGTCGGACAGGGGAGCCAATCAGCCCCAGCATTTT. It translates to CASSLSDRGANQPQHF.

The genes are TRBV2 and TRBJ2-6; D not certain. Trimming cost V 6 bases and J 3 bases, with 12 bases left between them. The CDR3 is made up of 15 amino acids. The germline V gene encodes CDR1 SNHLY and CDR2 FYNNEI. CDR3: CASSPVVDGANVLTF. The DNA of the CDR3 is TGTGCCAGCAGCCCAGTGGTCGATGGGGCCAACGTCCTGACTTTC.

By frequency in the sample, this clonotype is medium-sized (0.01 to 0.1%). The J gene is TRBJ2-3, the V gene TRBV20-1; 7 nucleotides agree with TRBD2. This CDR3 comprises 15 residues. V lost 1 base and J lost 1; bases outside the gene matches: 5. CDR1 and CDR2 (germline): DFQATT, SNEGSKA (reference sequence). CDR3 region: CSARGSGVGTDTQYF. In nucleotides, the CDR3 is TGCAGTGCTAGAGGAAGCGGGGTGGGCACAGATACGCAGTATTTT.

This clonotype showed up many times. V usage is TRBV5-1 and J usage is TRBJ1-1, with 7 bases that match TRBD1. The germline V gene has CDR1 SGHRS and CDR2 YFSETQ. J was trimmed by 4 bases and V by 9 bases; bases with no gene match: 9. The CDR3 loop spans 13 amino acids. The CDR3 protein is CATRGERSTEAFF. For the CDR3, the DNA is TGCGCCACCAGGGGGGAGAGGAGCACTGAAGCTTTCTTT.

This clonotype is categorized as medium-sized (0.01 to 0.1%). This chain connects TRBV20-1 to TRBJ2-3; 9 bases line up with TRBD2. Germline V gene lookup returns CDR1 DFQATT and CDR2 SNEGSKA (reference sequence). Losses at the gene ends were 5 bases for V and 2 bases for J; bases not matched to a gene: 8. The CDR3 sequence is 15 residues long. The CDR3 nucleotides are TGCAGTGCTGACCCCGGGACTAGCTACACAGATACGCAGTATTTT. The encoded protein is CSADPGTSYTDTQYF.

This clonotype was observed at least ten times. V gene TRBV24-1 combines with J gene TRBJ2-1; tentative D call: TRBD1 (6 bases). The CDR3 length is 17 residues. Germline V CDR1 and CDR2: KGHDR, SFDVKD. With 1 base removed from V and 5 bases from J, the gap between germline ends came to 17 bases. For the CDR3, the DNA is TGTGCCACCAGTGATTTACAAGACAGGACAACACACAATGAGCAGTTCTTC. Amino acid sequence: CATSDLQDRTTHNEQFF.

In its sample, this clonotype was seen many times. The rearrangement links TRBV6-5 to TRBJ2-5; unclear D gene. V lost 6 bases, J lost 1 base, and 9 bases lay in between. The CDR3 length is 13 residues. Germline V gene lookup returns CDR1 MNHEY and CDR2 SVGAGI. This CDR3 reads CASSSSVQETQYF. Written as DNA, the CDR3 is TGTGCCAGCAGCTCCAGCGTCCAAGAGACCCAGTACTTC.

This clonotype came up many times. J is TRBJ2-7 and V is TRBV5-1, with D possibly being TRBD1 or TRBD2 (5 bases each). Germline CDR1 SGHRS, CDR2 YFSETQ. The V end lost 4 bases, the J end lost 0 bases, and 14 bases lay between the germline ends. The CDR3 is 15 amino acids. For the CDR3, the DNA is TGCGCCAGCAGCCGCGACCGGGACGGCTCCTACGAGCAGTACTTC. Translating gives CASSRDRDGSYEQYF.

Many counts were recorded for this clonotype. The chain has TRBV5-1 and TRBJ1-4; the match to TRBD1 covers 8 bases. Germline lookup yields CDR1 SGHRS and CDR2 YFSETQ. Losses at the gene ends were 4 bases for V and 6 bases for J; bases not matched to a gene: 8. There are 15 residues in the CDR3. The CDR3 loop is CASSKLQGGDEKLFF. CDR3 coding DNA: TGCGCCAGCAGCAAGCTACAGGGGGGTGATGAAAAACTGTTTTTT.

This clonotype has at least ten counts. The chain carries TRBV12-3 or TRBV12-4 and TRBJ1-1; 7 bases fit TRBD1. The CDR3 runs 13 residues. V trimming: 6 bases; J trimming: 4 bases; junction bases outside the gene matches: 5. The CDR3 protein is CASSSRQGTEAFF. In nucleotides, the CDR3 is TGTGCCAGCAGCTCAAGACAGGGCACTGAAGCTTTCTTT.

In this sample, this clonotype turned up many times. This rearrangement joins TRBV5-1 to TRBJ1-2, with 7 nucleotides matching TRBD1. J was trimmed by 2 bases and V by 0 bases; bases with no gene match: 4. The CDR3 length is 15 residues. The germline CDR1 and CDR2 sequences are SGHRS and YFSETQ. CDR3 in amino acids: CASSLDDRANYGYTF. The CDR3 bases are TGCGCCAGCAGCTTGGATGACAGGGCAAACTATGGCTACACCTTC. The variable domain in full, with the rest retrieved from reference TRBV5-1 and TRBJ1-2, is KAGVTQTPRYLIKTRGQQVTLSCSPISGHRSVSWYQQTPGQGLQFLFEYFSETQRNKGNFPGRFSGRQFSNSRSEMNVSTLELGDSALYLCASSLDDRANYGYTFGSGTRLTVV.

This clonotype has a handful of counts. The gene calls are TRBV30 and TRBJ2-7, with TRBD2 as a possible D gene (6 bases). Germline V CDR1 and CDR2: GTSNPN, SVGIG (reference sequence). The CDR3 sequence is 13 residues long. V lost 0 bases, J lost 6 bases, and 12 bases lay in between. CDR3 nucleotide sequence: TGTGCCTGGAGTGTATATCCCGGGAGCGAGCAGTACTTC. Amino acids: CAWSVYPGSEQYF.

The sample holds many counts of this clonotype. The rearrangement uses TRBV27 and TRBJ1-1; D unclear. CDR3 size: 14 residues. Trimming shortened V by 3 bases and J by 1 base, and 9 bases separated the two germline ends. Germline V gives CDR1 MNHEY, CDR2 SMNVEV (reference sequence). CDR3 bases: TGTGCCAGCAGTTTTGCGGTTCCGAACACTGAAGCTTTCTTT. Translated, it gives CASSFAVPNTEAFF.

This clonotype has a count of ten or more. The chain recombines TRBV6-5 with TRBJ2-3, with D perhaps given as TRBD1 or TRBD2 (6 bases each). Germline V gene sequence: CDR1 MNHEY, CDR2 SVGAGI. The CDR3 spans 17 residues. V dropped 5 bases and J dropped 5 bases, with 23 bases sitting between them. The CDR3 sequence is CASSPRETGARKDTQYF. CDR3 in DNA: TGTGCCAGCAGTCCCCGAGAGACGGGGGCTCGGAAAGATACGCAGTATTTT.

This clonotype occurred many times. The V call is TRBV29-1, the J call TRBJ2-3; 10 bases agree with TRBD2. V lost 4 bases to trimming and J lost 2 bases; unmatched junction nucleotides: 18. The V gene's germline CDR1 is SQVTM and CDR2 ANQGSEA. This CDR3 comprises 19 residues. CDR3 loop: CSVVWYFVQLAGTTDTQYF. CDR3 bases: TGCAGCGTTGTCTGGTACTTCGTCCAACTAGCGGGGACCACAGATACGCAGTATTTT.

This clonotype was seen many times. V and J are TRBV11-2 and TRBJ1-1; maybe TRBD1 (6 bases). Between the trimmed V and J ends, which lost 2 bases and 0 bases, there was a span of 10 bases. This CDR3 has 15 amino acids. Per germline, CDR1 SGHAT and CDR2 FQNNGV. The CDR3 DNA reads TGTGCCAGCAGCTTAAGGGACACCTTGAACACTGAAGCTTTCTTT. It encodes CASSLRDTLNTEAFF.

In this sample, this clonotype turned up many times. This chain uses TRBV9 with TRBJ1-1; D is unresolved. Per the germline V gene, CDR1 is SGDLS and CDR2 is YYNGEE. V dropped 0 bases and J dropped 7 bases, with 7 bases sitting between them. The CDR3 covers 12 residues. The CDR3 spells CASSVVGGEAFF. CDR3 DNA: TGTGCCAGCAGCGTAGTGGGTGGTGAAGCTTTCTTT.

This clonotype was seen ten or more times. The CDR3 reads CASSTDLPPRDTQYF. The DNA of the CDR3 is TGTGCCAGCAGCACCGACCTACCCCCTCGGGATACGCAGTATTTT. The rearrangement uses TRBV5-6 and TRBJ2-3; no firm D call. The CDR3 covers 15 residues. Trimming removed 4 bases at V and 6 bases at J, with 18 bases between. The germline gives CDR1 SGHDT, CDR2 YYEEEE.

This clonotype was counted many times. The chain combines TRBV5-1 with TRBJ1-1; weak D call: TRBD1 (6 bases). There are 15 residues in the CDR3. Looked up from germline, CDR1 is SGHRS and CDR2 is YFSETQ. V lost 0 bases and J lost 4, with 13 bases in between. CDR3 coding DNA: TGCGCCAGCAGCTTGGTTCCGGGGGCGGGCACTGAAGCTTTCTTT. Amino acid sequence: CASSLVPGAGTEAFF.

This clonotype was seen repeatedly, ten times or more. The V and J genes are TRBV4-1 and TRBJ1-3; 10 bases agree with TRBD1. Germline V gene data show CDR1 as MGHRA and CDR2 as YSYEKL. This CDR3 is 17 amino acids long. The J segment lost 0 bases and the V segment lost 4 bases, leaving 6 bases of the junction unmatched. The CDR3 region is CASSPRDRGPSGNTIYF. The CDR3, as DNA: TGCGCCAGCAGCCCCCGGGACAGGGGACCCTCTGGAAACACCATATATTTT.

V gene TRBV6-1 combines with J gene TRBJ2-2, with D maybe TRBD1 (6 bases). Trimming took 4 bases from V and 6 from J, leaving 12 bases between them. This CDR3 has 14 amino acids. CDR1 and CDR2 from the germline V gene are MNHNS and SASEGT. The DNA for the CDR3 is TGTGCCAGCAGTGTGGGACATGGGGCCGGGGAGCTGTTTTTT. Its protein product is CASSVGHGAGELFF.

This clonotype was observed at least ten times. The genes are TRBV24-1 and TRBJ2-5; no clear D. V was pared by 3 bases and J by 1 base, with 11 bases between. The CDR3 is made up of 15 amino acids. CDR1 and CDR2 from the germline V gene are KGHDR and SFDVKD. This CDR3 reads CATSDAGAAQETQYF. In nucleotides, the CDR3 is TGTGCCACCAGTGATGCCGGCGCGGCCCAAGAGACCCAGTACTTC.

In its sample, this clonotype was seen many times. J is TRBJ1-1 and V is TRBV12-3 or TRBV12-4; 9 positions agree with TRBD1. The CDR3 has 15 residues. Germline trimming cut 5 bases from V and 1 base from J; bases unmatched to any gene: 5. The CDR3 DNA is TGTGCCAGCAGTCCCAGGGGACAGGGGAACACTGAAGCTTTCTTT. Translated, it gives CASSPRGQGNTEAFF.